A single sample is the source of the 15 T cell receptor beta chains below, sequenced in a study of T cells in tuberculosis (dated by TCRdb to 2017 to 2018). Library preparation was by the immunoSEQ multiplex PCR assay. TCRdb retrieved this table from immuneACCESS and kept in-frame rearrangements only. Not all clones are present; in checked studies, unresolved V genes account for under half, and no reason is known for the remainder. Counted in this sample were some 29,000 clones; nearly 90% of them appeared once. The top ten hold 6% to 7% of the sample. Sequenced material: PBMCs. These receptor sequences come from a donor aged 10-29 years with latent tuberculosis or without tuberculosis infection.

CDR3 nucleotide sequence: TGTGCCAGCAGCTTCGAGGGTACTAGGGAAAAACTGTTTTTT. Amino acid sequence: CASSFEGTREKLFF. This chain uses TRBV7-9 with TRBJ1-4; D gene unclear. The germline V gene encodes CDR1 SEHNR and CDR2 FQNEAQ (reference sequence). This CDR3 spans 14 amino acids. V was pared by 3 bases and J by 8 bases, with 13 bases between.

The chain employs TRBV6-5 and TRBJ1-2; TRBD1 matches at 8 bases. This CDR3 is 13 amino acids long. The V gene end was trimmed by 7 bases and the J gene end by 6 bases; junction bases not matched to a gene: 7. The germline CDR1 and CDR2 sequences are MNHEY and SVGAGI. The CDR3 is CASTSNRGDGYTF. CDR3 bases: TGTGCCAGCACCTCGAACAGGGGGGATGGCTACACCTTC.

This chain uses TRBV5-4 with TRBJ2-5; D perhaps matches TRBD1 (6 bases). V lost 0 bases and J 2 bases, leaving 8 bases between the germline ends. CDR3 length: 14 residues. Germline V gene data show CDR1 as SGHNT and CDR2 as YYREEE (reference sequence). The CDR3 reads CASSLARGQETQYF. In DNA, the CDR3 is TGTGCCAGCAGCTTGGCCAGGGGACAAGAGACCCAGTACTTC.

The chain is built from TRBV9 and TRBJ2-3; no clear D gene. Germline V gene lookup returns CDR1 SGDLS and CDR2 YYNGEE. V was clipped by 0 bases and J by 2 bases, with 7 bases between them. The CDR3 loop spans 14 amino acids. CDR3 nucleotides: TGTGCCAGCAGCGTAGACCAACACACAGATACGCAGTATTTT. Residues: CASSVDQHTDTQYF. The whole variable domain, remainder taken from reference TRBV9 and TRBJ2-3, is DSGVTQTPKHLITATGQRVTLRCSPRSGDLSVYWYQQSLDQGLQFLIQYYNGEERAKGNILERFSAQQFPDLHSELNLSSLELGDSALYFCASSVDQHTDTQYFGPGTRLTVL.

This sequence joins TRBV5-1 and TRBJ2-5; a weak D match, TRBD1 (6 bases). With 2 bases removed from V and 0 bases from J, the gap between germline ends came to 14 bases. CDR3 length: 16 residues. The V gene's germline CDR1 is SGHRS and CDR2 YFSETQ. The CDR3: CASSFTYRAHQETQYF. The CDR3 nucleotides read TGCGCCAGCAGCTTTACTTACAGGGCACACCAAGAGACCCAGTACTTC.

Of note for this clone: A much more abundant neighbour one base away suggests this may be a read error. Different DNA sequences within this sample yield the same CDR3. The chain uses TRBV5-8 and TRBJ1-5; TRBD1 matches 9 bases. The CDR3 spans 15 residues. Germline V gene sequence: CDR1 SGHTS, CDR2 YDEGEE. The CDR3 sequence: CASSLRGTGNQPQHF. CDR3 DNA sequence: TGTGCCAGCAGTCTGCGTGGGACAGGGAATCAGCCTCAGCATTTT.

This rearrangement joins TRBV5-5 to TRBJ1-1; no reliable D call. CDR3 size: 13 residues. The V end lost 2 bases, the J end lost 5 bases, and 10 bases lay between the germline ends. Germline-derived CDR1 and CDR2 are SGHKS and YYEKEE (reference sequence). CDR3 region: CASSFSTGTEAFF. CDR3 in DNA: TGTGCCAGCAGCTTTAGCACCGGGACTGAAGCTTTCTTT.

The CDR3 region has the DNA TGTGCCAGCAGCCCGGGCGGGGTAGCGGGGGAGACCCAGTACTTC. It is translated as CASSPGGVAGETQYF. V usage is TRBV7-6 and J usage is TRBJ2-5, with 8 bases that match TRBD2. The germline V gene has CDR1 SGHVS and CDR2 FNYEAQ. The trim removed 5 bases at V and 5 bases at J, leaving 10 bases unmatched. The CDR3 is made up of 15 amino acids.

This chain uses TRBV6-1 with TRBJ2-3; TRBD2 aligns across 9 bases. The CDR3 covers 15 residues. V shed 3 bases and J 2 bases; nucleotides not matched to a gene: 3. Germline values: CDR1 MNHNS, CDR2 SASEGT. CDR3 DNA: TGTGCCAGCAGTGATGGCGGGGGGGCCACAGATACGCAGTATTTT. Its translation is CASSDGGGATDTQYF.

The rearrangement joins TRBV9 to TRBJ1-6; 7 bases are shared with TRBD1. Germline CDR1 reads SGDLS; CDR2 reads YYNGEE. The CDR3 has 15 residues. With V trimmed by 4 bases and J by 10 bases, 11 bases remained unmatched. The CDR3 bases are TGTGCCAGCAGCACCCGACAGGGTCCAGGGTCACCCCTCCACTTT. Translated, it gives CASSTRQGPGSPLHF.

The chain joins TRBV5-6 to TRBJ1-2; 9 bases agree with TRBD1. J gave up 4 bases and V 3 bases, and 4 bases lay outside the gene matches. Germline V gene data show CDR1 as SGHDT and CDR2 as YYEEEE. This CDR3 contains 14 residues. The DNA for the CDR3 is TGTGCCAGCAGCTGGCCGGGACAGGGCTATGGCTACACCTTC. Translated: CASSWPGQGYGYTF.

The genes are TRBV30 and TRBJ2-1; unclear D gene. CDR3 length equals 14 residues. The germline V gene has CDR1 GTSNPN and CDR2 SVGIG (reference sequence). The V and J ends lost 4 bases and 0 bases respectively, with 10 bases between them. In DNA form, the CDR3 reads TGTGCCTGGACCTGTAGGAGCTCCTACAATGAGCAGTTCTTC. Protein sequence: CAWTCRSSYNEQFF.

CDR3 residues: CASSLNRRVLTDTQYF. The CDR3 DNA reads as TGTGCCAGCAGCTTAAATCGGCGGGTTTTAACAGATACGCAGTATTTT. The chain combines TRBV7-2 with TRBJ2-3; perhaps TRBD2 as D (5 bases). CDR1 is SGHTA and CDR2 is FQGNSA in the germline V gene. Trimming removed 2 bases from V and 3 bases from J, with 15 bases in between. The CDR3 totals 16 residues.

The sample holds one count of this clone. This chain joins TRBV25-1 and TRBJ1-5, with D perhaps TRBD1 (6 bases). V was clipped by 2 bases and J by 0 bases, with 17 bases between them. Germline V gives CDR1 MGHDK, CDR2 SYGVNS. This CDR3 contains 18 residues. CDR3 coding DNA: TGTGCCAGCAGTGAAGGGGCCGGGGGGGCCCATAGCAATCAGCCCCAGCATTTT. It yields the protein CASSEGAGGAHSNQPQHF.

The J gene is TRBJ1-2, the V gene TRBV9; 7 positions match TRBD1. Losses at the gene ends were 3 bases for V and 8 bases for J; bases not matched to a gene: 4. CDR1 is SGDLS and CDR2 is YYNGEE in the germline V gene. This CDR3 is built from 12 residues. CDR3 coding DNA: TGTGCCAGCAGCGACACAGGGGACGGCTACACCTTC. Residues: CASSDTGDGYTF.